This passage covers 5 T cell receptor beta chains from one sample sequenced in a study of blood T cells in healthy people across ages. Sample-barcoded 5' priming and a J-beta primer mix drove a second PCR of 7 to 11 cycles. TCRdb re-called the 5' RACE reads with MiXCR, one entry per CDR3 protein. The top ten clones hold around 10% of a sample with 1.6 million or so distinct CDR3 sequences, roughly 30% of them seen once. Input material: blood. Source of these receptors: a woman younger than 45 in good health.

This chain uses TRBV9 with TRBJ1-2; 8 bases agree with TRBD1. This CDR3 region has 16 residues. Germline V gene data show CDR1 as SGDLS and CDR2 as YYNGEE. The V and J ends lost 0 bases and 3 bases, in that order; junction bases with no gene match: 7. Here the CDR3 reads CASSVATGGVHYGYTF. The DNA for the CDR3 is TGTGCCAGCAGCGTAGCTACAGGGGGGGTCCACTATGGCTACACCTTC.

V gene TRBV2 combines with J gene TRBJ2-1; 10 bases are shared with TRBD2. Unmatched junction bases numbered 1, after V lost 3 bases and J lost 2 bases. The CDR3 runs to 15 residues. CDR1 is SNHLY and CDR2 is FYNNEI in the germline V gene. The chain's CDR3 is CASSDGTSAYNEQFF. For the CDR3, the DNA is TGTGCCAGCAGTGATGGGACTAGCGCCTACAATGAGCAGTTCTTC.

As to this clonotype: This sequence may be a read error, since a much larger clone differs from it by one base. The CDR3: CSVEGQGGADTQYF. The CDR3 nucleotides are TGCAGCGTTGAGGGACAGGGGGGCGCAGATACGCAGTATTTT. The chain joins TRBV29-1 to TRBJ2-3; TRBD1 matches 11 bases. Trimming took 3 bases from V and 4 from J; bases not matched to a gene: 3. Germline V gene data show CDR1 as SQVTM and CDR2 as ANQGSEA. The CDR3 extends over 14 amino acids.

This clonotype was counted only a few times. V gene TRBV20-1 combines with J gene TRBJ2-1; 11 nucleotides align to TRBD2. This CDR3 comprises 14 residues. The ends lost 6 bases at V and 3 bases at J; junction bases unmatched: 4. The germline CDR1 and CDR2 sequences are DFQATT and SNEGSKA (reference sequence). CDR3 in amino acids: CSAQLAGVYNEQFF. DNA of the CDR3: TGCAGTGCCCAACTAGCGGGAGTCTACAATGAGCAGTTCTTC.

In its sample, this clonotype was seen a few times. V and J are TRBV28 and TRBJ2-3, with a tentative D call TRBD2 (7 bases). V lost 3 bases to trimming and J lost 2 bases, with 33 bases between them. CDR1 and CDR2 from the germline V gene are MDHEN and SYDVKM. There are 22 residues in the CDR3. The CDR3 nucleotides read TGTGCCAGCAGTTTGTCGGGGTTCTGGGCTAGCGGCAAAGTGGGGGCCACAGATACGCAGTATTTT. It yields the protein CASSLSGFWASGKVGATDTQYF.